The sequence of this T cell receptor beta chain was determined in a study of vaccination effects on CD4 cells after COVID-19. Study-level background: Post-vaccine specimens were collected at a median of 72 days following the second dose.

The germline V gene encodes CDR1 SGHTA and CDR2 FQGNSA. After removal of 1 base from V and 7 bases from J, the junction contained 7 bases not matched to a gene. This CDR3 has 14 amino acids. The table came from immunoSEQ multiplex PCR; TCRdb's copy has only in-frame clones and leaves some out. The data show tens of thousands of clones, 65% seen once. Before sequencing took place, the ViraFEST assay used viral peptide pools to expand antigen-specific CD4+ T cells. Between days 9 and 11 of culture, CD4+ T cells were separated out. Two-dose BNT162b2 or mRNA-1273 vaccination was given to participants. Nucleocapsid antibodies stayed negative before and after vaccination, showing no earlier SARS-CoV-2 infection. A word on this clone: Its antigen is unknown.

The source material was CD4+ T cells from PBMCs cultured with SARS-CoV-2 spike peptides, sampled after COVID-19 vaccination. This receptor was identified in a human donor who received a COVID-19 vaccine. The chain links TRBV7-2 to TRBJ2-7; 7 bases align to TRBD1. The chain's CDR3 is CASSLVTGSREQYF. The CDR3 DNA reads TGTGCCAGCAGCTTAGTGACAGGGTCTCGGGAGCAGTACTTC.